Following are 23 T cell receptor beta chains from one sample sequenced in a study of response to subunit inactivated influenza vaccine. TCRdb analysed the RT-PCR reads with MiXCR anew, one entry per CDR3 protein. Here the sample spans hundreds of thousands of distinct CDR3 sequences, over 25% being singletons. This specimen was CD4+ T cells sorted from PBMCs, taken around 5 days after vaccination. The receptors were gathered from a man between 50 and 59 years old who received an inactivated influenza vaccine.

The sample holds a few counts of this clonotype. V is TRBV5-1 and J is TRBJ2-1; TRBD2 matches at 8 bases. The CDR3 runs 16 residues. The V gene end was trimmed by 7 bases and the J gene end by 5 bases; junction bases not matched to a gene: 14. Per germline, CDR1 SGHRS and CDR2 YFSETQ. The CDR3 DNA reads TGCGCCAGCGCTTCAAGTCCAGCGGGAGTCCACAATGAGCAGTTCTTC. It is translated as CASASSPAGVHNEQFF.

The chain is built from TRBV20-1 and TRBJ2-7; 10 nucleotides line up with TRBD1. The CDR3 is made up of 15 amino acids. Germline CDR1 DFQATT, CDR2 SNEGSKA (reference sequence). J gave up 3 bases and V 0 bases, and 5 bases lay outside the gene matches. The CDR3 DNA sequence: TGCAGTGCTAGAGATCCCGGGACAGGGGTCTACGAGCAGTACTTC. This gives the protein CSARDPGTGVYEQYF.

There are a few counts of this clonotype. The chain joins TRBV28 to TRBJ1-2; D is ambiguous. Between the trimmed V and J ends, which lost 6 bases and 5 bases, there was a span of 10 bases. The CDR3 is made up of 12 amino acids. CDR1 is MDHEN, CDR2 SYDVKM, per germline. The CDR3 reads CASRAGGYGYTF. Here the CDR3 DNA reads TGTGCCAGCAGGGCAGGAGGGTATGGCTACACCTTC.

This clonotype was seen more than once but under ten times. The chain combines TRBV2 with TRBJ2-3; D gene uncertain. The V gene's germline CDR1 is SNHLY and CDR2 FYNNEI. The CDR3 spans 14 residues. Trimming left V 6 bases short and J 0 bases short, with 10 bases between. The CDR3 coding sequence is TGTGCCAGCAGGGGAAGATGGAGCACAGATACGCAGTATTTT. This sequence encodes CASRGRWSTDTQYF.

The genes are TRBV11-1 and TRBJ2-7, with 8 bases identical to TRBD2. V lost 7 bases to trimming and J lost 3 bases; unmatched junction nucleotides: 11. The V gene's germline CDR1 is SGHAT and CDR2 FQDESV (reference sequence). The CDR3 consists of 15 residues. The CDR3 loop reads CASKTAGARIYEQYF. CDR3 coding DNA: TGTGCCAGCAAGACAGCGGGGGCCCGTATCTACGAGCAGTACTTC.

The V call is TRBV30, the J call TRBJ1-2; D is possibly TRBD1 (5 bases). The CDR3 covers 13 residues. Trimming stripped 4 bases from V and 7 bases from J, with 16 bases between. CDR1 and CDR2 (germline): GTSNPN, SVGIG (reference sequence). The CDR3 DNA reads as TGTGCCTGGACCGTGGGGGGTTTCGGTGGCTACACCTTC. Its translation: CAWTVGGFGGYTF.

There are a few counts of this clonotype. This chain uses TRBV20-1 with TRBJ2-7; TRBD1 agrees at 9 bases. Trimming removed 4 bases from V and 2 bases from J; junction bases left unmatched: 6. The length of the CDR3 is 14 residues. Germline CDR1 is DFQATT and CDR2 is SNEGSKA (reference sequence). The CDR3 is CSAKGDRVTYEQYF. The CDR3 coding sequence is TGCAGTGCTAAAGGGGACAGGGTGACCTACGAGCAGTACTTC.

This clonotype showed up just a few times. The chain carries TRBV21-1 and TRBJ2-3; the D segment call TRBD1 is taken from the table without a DNA check. TRBV21-1 is a pseudogene locus. This CDR3 has 17 amino acids. CDR3 sequence: CASSTGEKYLSTDTQYF. In DNA form, the CDR3 reads TGTGCCAGCAGTACGGGGGAGAAATACCTTAGCACAGATACGCAGTATTTT.

This clonotype has a single count. The chain has TRBV3-1 and TRBJ2-5; 7 bases map to TRBD2. The junction had 18 bases not matched to a gene; V was cut back by 6 bases and J by 5 bases. Per germline, CDR1 LGHDT and CDR2 YNNKEL (reference sequence). The CDR3 length is 17 residues. The DNA for the CDR3 is TGTGCCAGCAGTCCAAGGGCTACGGGACCACTAGCGGAGACCCAGTACTTC. This encodes CASSPRATGPLAETQYF.

Only a few counts were recorded for this clonotype. The rearrangement joins TRBV29-1 to TRBJ2-7; the D gene is possibly TRBD2 (5 bases). This CDR3 has 13 residues. The germline V gene encodes CDR1 SQVTM and CDR2 ANQGSEA. V lost 6 bases and J lost 2, with 14 bases in between. CDR3 in amino acids: CSVKGLAAYEQYF. The CDR3 region has the DNA TGCAGCGTCAAAGGACTGGCAGCCTACGAGCAGTACTTC.

The chain couples TRBV3-1 to TRBJ1-1; D not certain. The germline V and J ends were trimmed by 0 bases and 11 bases, with 13 bases remaining between them. This CDR3 comprises 13 residues. Germline V gives CDR1 LGHDT, CDR2 YNNKEL (reference sequence). DNA of the CDR3: TGTGCCAGCAGCCAAGATCGTATGGGGATGGCTTTCTTT. It is translated as CASSQDRMGMAFF.

The sample holds a few counts of this clonotype. The J gene is TRBJ1-6, the V gene TRBV4-2, with 7 nucleotides matching TRBD1. The CDR3 is 14 amino acids. J gave up 2 bases and V 11 bases, and 6 bases lay outside the gene matches. CDR1 and CDR2 (germline): LGHNA, YNFKEQ. CDR3 DNA: TGTGCCGCAGGGGGTAATACCTATAATTCACCCCTCCACTTT. It translates to CAAGGNTYNSPLHF.

The rearrangement joins TRBV4-3 to TRBJ1-1; D ambiguous. The CDR3 has 15 amino acids. V gave up 3 bases and J gave up 0 bases, with 11 bases separating them. Germline values: CDR1 LGHNA, CDR2 YSLEER. CDR3 nucleotides: TGCGCCAGCAGCCAGTCCCTGCACCTGAACACTGAAGCTTTCTTT. It yields the protein CASSQSLHLNTEAFF.

The chain combines TRBV5-1 with TRBJ2-3; possibly TRBD1 or TRBD2 for D (6 bases each). Deletions cut 7 bases from V and 1 base from J, with 13 bases between. Germline-derived CDR1 and CDR2 are SGHRS and YFSETQ. The CDR3 has 14 residues. The CDR3 protein is CASEGGSGTDTQYF. For the CDR3, the DNA is TGCGCCAGCGAAGGGGGGAGTGGCACAGATACGCAGTATTTT.

This clonotype was counted only a few times. This chain uses TRBV3-2 with TRBJ2-5; TRBD2 reflects the table's D call only, with no check against the DNA. TRBV3-2 constitutes a pseudogene. This CDR3 spans 18 amino acids. The DNA of the CDR3 is TGTGCCAGCAGCCACCTTCCCCCTAGCGGCTGGGGGGCAGAGACCCAGTACTTC. Protein sequence: CASSHLPPSGWGAETQYF.

As regards this clonotype: One base away lies a much larger clone, so this may be a sequencing read error. This chain joins TRBV9 and TRBJ2-1; TRBD2 matches at 10 bases. This CDR3 spans 15 amino acids. The germline V gene has CDR1 SGDLS and CDR2 YYNGEE. V lost 3 bases to trimming and J lost 0 bases; unmatched junction nucleotides: 0. CDR3 loop: CASSASGSSYNEQFF. The CDR3 DNA is TGTGCCAGCAGCGCTAGCGGGAGCTCCTACAATGAGCAGTTCTTC.

The genes are TRBV21-1 and TRBJ2-1; the table's D call TRBD2 went unverified against the DNA. TRBV21-1 is annotated as a pseudogene. CDR3 size: 19 residues. The CDR3, as DNA: TGTGCCAGCAGCAAAGCGTCGGGACTAGCGGGAGGGAGGTACAATGAGCAGTTCTTC. This codes for CASSKASGLAGGRYNEQFF.

The chain recombines TRBV29-1 with TRBJ2-3, with 11 positions matching TRBD2. Germline trimming cut 5 bases from V and 2 bases from J; bases unmatched to any gene: 9. CDR3 length: 16 amino acids. Germline CDR1 reads SQVTM; CDR2 reads ANQGSEA. CDR3 region: CSVPRGTSGYTDTQYF. CDR3 bases: TGCAGCGTTCCTCGTGGGACTAGCGGTTACACAGATACGCAGTATTTT.

This clonotype was detected a few times. The CDR3 here is CASSQLGGLPQETQYF. The CDR3 DNA sequence: TGTGCCAGCAGCCAACTCGGGGGACTCCCTCAAGAGACCCAGTACTTC. The gene calls are TRBV4-2 and TRBJ2-5; D is perhaps TRBD2 (6 bases). V dropped 2 bases and J dropped 2 bases, with 15 bases sitting between them. The germline CDR1 and CDR2 sequences are LGHNA and YNFKEQ. The CDR3 loop spans 16 amino acids.

The chain has TRBV6-1 and TRBJ2-2; the D is unclear. The germline CDR1 and CDR2 sequences are MNHNS and SASEGT. The CDR3 is 15 residues long. The V end lost 5 bases, the J end lost 0 bases, and 10 bases lay between the germline ends. The CDR3 region has the DNA TGTGCCAGCAGTAAACGCGCGGCGAACACCGGGGAGCTGTTTTTT. Amino acids: CASSKRAANTGELFF.

The chain is built from TRBV4-2 and TRBJ2-7, with 7 bases identical to TRBD1. CDR3 length equals 15 residues. The germline V gene encodes CDR1 LGHNA and CDR2 YNFKEQ. V lost 4 bases to trimming and J lost 2 bases; unmatched junction nucleotides: 8. CDR3 loop: CASSPDTGDAYEQYF. The CDR3 DNA sequence: TGTGCCAGCAGCCCAGATACAGGGGATGCCTACGAGCAGTACTTC.

This clonotype was detected ten times or more. The CDR3 loop is CASSEVVGPHTEAFF. Written as DNA, the CDR3 is TGTGCCAGCAGTGAAGTTGTGGGGCCTCACACTGAAGCTTTCTTT. This chain links TRBV6-1 with TRBJ1-1; a weak D match, TRBD1 (5 bases). CDR1 MNHNS and CDR2 SASEGT come from the germline V gene. Trimming cost V 1 base and J 3 bases, with 12 bases left between them. The length of the CDR3 is 15 residues.

This chain links TRBV29-1 with TRBJ2-2; D is unresolved. Germline V gives CDR1 SQVTM, CDR2 ANQGSEA. V lost 4 bases, J lost 3 bases, and 3 bases lay in between. The CDR3 is 11 amino acids. The CDR3 protein is CSVGYTGELFF. CDR3 coding DNA: TGCAGCGTTGGGTACACCGGGGAGCTGTTTTTT.